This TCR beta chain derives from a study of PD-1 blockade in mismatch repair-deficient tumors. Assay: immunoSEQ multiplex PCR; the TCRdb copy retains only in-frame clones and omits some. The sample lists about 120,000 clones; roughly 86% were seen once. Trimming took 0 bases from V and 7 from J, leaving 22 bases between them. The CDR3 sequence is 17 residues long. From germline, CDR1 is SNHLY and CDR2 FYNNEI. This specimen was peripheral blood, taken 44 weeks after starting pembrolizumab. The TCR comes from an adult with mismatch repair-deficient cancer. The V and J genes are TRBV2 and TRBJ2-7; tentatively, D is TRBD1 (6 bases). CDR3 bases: TGTGCCAGCAGTGAAGCGGGGTTGAGGACAGCCCGCGGGGAGCAGTACTTC. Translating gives CASSEAGLRTARGEQYF. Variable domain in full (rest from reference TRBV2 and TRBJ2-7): EPEVTQTPSHQVTQMGQEVILRCVPISNHLYFYWYRQILGQKVEFLVSFYNNEISEKSEIFDDQFSVERPDGSNFTLKIRSTKLEDSAMYFCASSEAGLRTARGEQYFGPGTRLTVT.